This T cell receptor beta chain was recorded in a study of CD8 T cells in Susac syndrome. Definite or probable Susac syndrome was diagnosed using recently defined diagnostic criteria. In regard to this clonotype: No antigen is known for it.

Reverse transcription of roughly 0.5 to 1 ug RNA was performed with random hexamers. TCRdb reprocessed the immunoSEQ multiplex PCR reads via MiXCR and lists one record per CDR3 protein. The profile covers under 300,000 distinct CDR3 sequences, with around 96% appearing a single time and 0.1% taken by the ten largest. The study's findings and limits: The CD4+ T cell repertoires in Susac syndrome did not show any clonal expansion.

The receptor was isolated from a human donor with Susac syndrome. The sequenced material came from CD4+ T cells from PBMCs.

The CDR3 DNA reads TGCGCCAGCAGCTCTGGACTCCTTGGGGCACAAGAGACCCAGTACTTC. Translated: CASSSGLLGAQETQYF. The chain employs TRBV4-1 and TRBJ2-5; D tentatively fits TRBD1 or TRBD2 (5 bases each). Per the germline V gene, CDR1 is MGHRA and CDR2 is YSYEKL. V was shortened by 5 bases and J by 2 bases, with 18 bases between the two germline ends. This CDR3 contains 16 residues.